These 11 T cell receptor beta chains were all obtained from the same sample, sequenced in a study of T cell responses to AZD1222 COVID-19 vaccine. Repertoires were generated with immunoSEQ multiplex PCR, while TCRdb's copy carries only in-frame clones and drops some. The sample includes more than 150,000 clones, over 90% seen only once; the top ten take more than 1.5%. Here the sequenced sample was peripheral blood, taken 28 days after the second AZD1222 dose. These receptors all stem from an adult who received the AZD1222 COVID-19 vaccine.

The chain uses TRBV30 and TRBJ1-2, with 9 nucleotides matching TRBD1. J was trimmed by 4 bases and V by 7 bases; bases with no gene match: 7. The CDR3 runs 13 residues. Germline-derived CDR1 and CDR2 are GTSNPN and SVGIG (reference sequence). This chain's CDR3 is CAFSGQGIYGYTF. CDR3 bases: TGTGCCTTCTCGGGACAGGGTATCTATGGCTACACCTTC.

V usage is TRBV9 and J usage is TRBJ2-1, with TRBD2 matching over 11 bases. The CDR3 totals 15 residues. The germline CDR1 and CDR2 sequences are SGDLS and YYNGEE. After removal of 0 bases from V and 6 bases from J, the junction contained 2 bases not matched to a gene. The CDR3 here is CASSVDGTSGNEQFF. The CDR3 DNA reads as TGTGCCAGCAGCGTAGATGGGACTAGCGGCAATGAGCAGTTCTTC.

The chain links TRBV6-5 to TRBJ2-7; TRBD2 matches 7 bases. J was trimmed by 4 bases and V by 0 bases; bases with no gene match: 9. The CDR3 is made up of 16 amino acids. Germline-derived CDR1 and CDR2 are MNHEY and SVGAGI. The CDR3 coding sequence is TGTGCCAGCAGTTACTCGATGTCCAGGGAGGGTTACGAGCAGTACTTC. It encodes CASSYSMSREGYEQYF.

The V gene is TRBV28, the J gene TRBJ1-1; D remains unclear. Deletions cut 6 bases from V and 4 bases from J, with 15 bases between. CDR3 length equals 14 residues. CDR1 MDHEN and CDR2 SYDVKM come from the germline V gene. The CDR3 DNA reads TGTGCCAGCAGGGGCGACTCGGGTGTCACTGAAGCTTTCTTT. It is translated as CASRGDSGVTEAFF.

The CDR3 sequence is CASSPSESSYEQYF. The CDR3 nucleotides are TGTGCCAGCAGCCCGTCGGAAAGCTCCTACGAGCAGTACTTC. The V call is TRBV13, the J call TRBJ2-7; D not certain. The CDR3 is made up of 14 amino acids. CDR1 PRHDT and CDR2 FYEKMQ come from the germline V gene (reference sequence). V was cut by 5 bases and J by 0 bases, with 11 bases left in between.

V usage is TRBV29-1 and J usage is TRBJ1-2, with a tentative D call TRBD1 (6 bases). Germline V gene lookup returns CDR1 SQVTM and CDR2 ANQGSEA. The CDR3 contains 13 residues. V lost 3 bases and J 6 bases, leaving 14 bases between the germline ends. The CDR3 DNA is TGCAGCGTTGAGGCACAGGGAGGAGATGGCTACACCTTC. Its protein product is CSVEAQGGDGYTF. The entire variable domain, with the rest obtained from reference TRBV29-1 and TRBJ1-2, is as follows: SAVISQKPSRDICQRGTSLTIQCQVDSQVTMMFWYRQQPGQSLTLIATANQGSEATYESGFVIDKFPISRPNLTFSTLTVSNMSPEDSSIYLCSVEAQGGDGYTFGSGTRLTVV.

The chain links TRBV10-1 to TRBJ2-1; perhaps TRBD1 as D (5 bases). V was shortened by 5 bases and J by 6 bases, with 11 bases between the two germline ends. Germline V gene lookup returns CDR1 WNHNN and CDR2 SYGVQD (reference sequence). The CDR3 totals 13 residues. CDR3 in DNA: TGCGCCAGCAGTTGGACACCTTCCAATGAGCAGTTCTTC. Translating it yields CASSWTPSNEQFF.

The chain uses TRBV11-3 and TRBJ1-1, with D unclear. Germline V lookup: CDR1 SGHNT, CDR2 YENEEA. Trimming removed 4 bases at V and 0 bases at J, with 6 bases between. The CDR3 has 13 residues. The CDR3 region is CASSSEMNTEAFF. Written as DNA, the CDR3 is TGTGCCAGCAGCTCAGAAATGAACACTGAAGCTTTCTTT.

The gene calls are TRBV19 and TRBJ2-5, with 12 bases that match TRBD2. V dropped 1 base and J dropped 1; count of bases not matched to a gene: 4. The CDR3 runs to 17 residues. Germline loops: CDR1 LNHDA, CDR2 SQIVND (reference sequence). Here the CDR3 reads CASSIGGTSGPQETQYF. CDR3 in DNA: TGTGCCAGTAGTATAGGGGGGACTAGCGGGCCCCAAGAGACCCAGTACTTC.

The chain links TRBV27 to TRBJ1-5; D not resolved. The CDR3 covers 17 residues. Germline loops: CDR1 MNHEY, CDR2 SMNVEV (reference sequence). The V gene lost 5 bases and the J gene lost 4 bases, with 21 bases spanning the gap. The CDR3 coding sequence is TGTGCCAGCAGTCTCCTTTCGGGAGGGCCCGGGAATCAGCCCCAGCATTTT. Residues: CASSLLSGGPGNQPQHF.

The gene calls are TRBV2 and TRBJ2-1; TRBD2 matches at 7 bases. The ends lost 6 bases at V and 0 bases at J; junction bases unmatched: 5. Germline CDR1 and CDR2: SNHLY and FYNNEI. This CDR3 contains 15 residues. The CDR3 DNA reads as TGTGCCAGCAGAAAGGGCGGGAGCTCCTACAATGAGCAGTTCTTC. It is translated as CASRKGGSSYNEQFF.